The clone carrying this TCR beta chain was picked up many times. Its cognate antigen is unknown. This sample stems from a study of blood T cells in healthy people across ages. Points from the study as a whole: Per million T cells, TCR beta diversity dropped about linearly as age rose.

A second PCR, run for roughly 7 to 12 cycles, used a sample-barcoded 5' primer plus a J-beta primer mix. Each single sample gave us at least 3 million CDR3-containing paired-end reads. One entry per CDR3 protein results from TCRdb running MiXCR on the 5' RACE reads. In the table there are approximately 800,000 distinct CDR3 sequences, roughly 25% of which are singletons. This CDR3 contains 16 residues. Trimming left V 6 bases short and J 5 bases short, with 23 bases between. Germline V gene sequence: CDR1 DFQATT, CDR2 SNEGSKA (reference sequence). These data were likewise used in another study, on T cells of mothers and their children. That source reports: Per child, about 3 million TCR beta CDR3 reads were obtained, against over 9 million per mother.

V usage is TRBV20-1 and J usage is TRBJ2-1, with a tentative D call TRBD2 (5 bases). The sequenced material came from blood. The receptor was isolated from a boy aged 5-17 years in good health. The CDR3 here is CSADITSQQANNEQFF. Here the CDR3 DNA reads TGCAGTGCCGACATAACTAGTCAACAAGCTAACAATGAGCAGTTCTTC.